This TCR beta chain was sequenced in a study of shared clonotypes between healthy human individuals. Evenly divided among several immunoSEQ plates was the genomic DNA of each subset. In the original analysis: ImmunoSEQ supplied junction-only sequences lacking quality scores, so filtering was different. Here immunoSEQ multiplex PCR was the method, and the copy in TCRdb shows in-frame clones only, minus some. V and J calls plus clone size are reproduced from that table; the DNA served to infer D and trimming. The sample shows 450,000 to 500,000 clones, about 84% of them seen only once. Points from the study as a whole: Clonotype sharing among donors was expected to depend on sequencing depth. Since donors were few, the genetic and exposure-history diversity represented was limited.

CDR1 MNHNS and CDR2 SASEGT come from the germline V gene. The CDR3 extends over 16 amino acids. Trimming cost V 1 base and J 3 bases; bases outside gene matches: 1. Details on this clone: Antigen: not known.

This sequence joins TRBV6-1 and TRBJ2-3; the match to TRBD2 covers 13 bases. Sequencing used PBMCs. The sequence was collected from a woman aged 40 to 50 in good health. Some clones in this sample may be carry-over from other donors' samples. Here the CDR3 DNA reads TGTGCCAGCAGTGAAGAGGGACTAGCGGGAACAGATACGCAGTATTTT. Protein product: CASSEEGLAGTDTQYF.